This T cell receptor (beta chain) derives from a study of blood T cell repertoires in COVID-19. About the study: Collection of acute and convalescent COVID-19 samples took place in the United States, Italy and Spain. T cells, B-cell-depleted T cells, or PBMCs supplied cDNA or gDNA.

Trimming shortened V by 2 bases and J by 4 bases, and 6 bases separated the two germline ends. The length of the CDR3 is 14 residues. Germline CDR1 is MNHEY and CDR2 is SVGEGT. In the source study's methods: Nucleated cell counts were estimated from reference gene primer amplification. Profiled with immunoSEQ multiplex PCR; TCRdb holds only in-frame clones, not every one. That table gives V, J and clone size, and the DNA gave D and trimming. This sample yields a few hundred thousand clones, of which approximately 87% are seen a single time; roughly 4% belongs to the top ten. The chain has TRBV6-2 or TRBV6-3 and TRBJ1-6; D not certain. This receptor was obtained from a woman between 50 and 59 years old with active or convalescent COVID-19. Sequencing input: peripheral blood. CDR3 protein: CASSYGGYNSPLHF. The CDR3 DNA follows: TGTGCCAGCAGTTACGGAGGTTATAATTCACCCCTCCACTTT.